This T cell receptor beta chain was sequenced for a study of shared clonotypes between healthy human individuals. Study-wide findings and caveats: Clonotype sharing among donors, it was expected, would be affected by sequencing depth.

Genomic DNA came from approximately 92 million PBMCs in unsorted samples. Concerning this clone: No antigen is known for it.

Several immunoSEQ plates held equal portions of the genomic DNA taken from each subset. It was roughly 330 ng DNA, around 30,000 T cell genomes, that went into each replicate PCR of unsorted PBMC. TCRdb's copy holds only in-frame clones and misses some; the assay was immunoSEQ multiplex PCR. The repertoire holds fewer than 600,000 clones, with roughly 78% as singletons. Sequencing used PBMCs. The sequence was collected from a woman aged 40 to 50 in good health. Some clones in this sample may be carry-over from other donors' samples.

Written as DNA, the CDR3 is TGTGCCAGCAGTTACTCACAGGGGAATGAGCAGTTCTTC. It specifies CASSYSQGNEQFF. The J gene is TRBJ2-1, the V gene TRBV6-5; the match to TRBD1 covers 7 bases. V dropped 0 bases and J dropped 7; count of bases not matched to a gene: 0. The germline CDR1 and CDR2 sequences are MNHEY and SVGAGI. This CDR3 has 13 residues.